One TCR beta chain is described in this entry. The sample is drawn from a study of blood T cell repertoires in COVID-19. As processed by the authors: The authors estimated nucleated cell counts from reference gene primer amplification. Clones were read by immunoSEQ multiplex PCR, and TCRdb kept only the in-frame ones, dropping some. The V and J calls and clone size were taken over from that table, and D and trimming were inferred from the DNA. The top ten hold less than 4.5% of the sample, which has approximately 220,000 clones, around 84% seen once. The clonotype originates from a middle-aged man with acute or convalescent COVID-19. The specimen sequenced was peripheral blood.

CDR3 in DNA: TGTGCCAGCAGTGAACCGCGGGGGCGGGTTTATGGCTACACCTTC. Residues: CASSEPRGRVYGYTF. The chain joins TRBV6-1 to TRBJ1-2, with a weak D call TRBD1 (6 bases). CDR3 size: 15 residues. Trimming shortened V by 2 bases and J by 5 bases, and 15 bases separated the two germline ends. Germline V CDR1 and CDR2: MNHNS, SASEGT.